The 4 T cell receptor beta chains listed next were all sequenced from one sample in a study of blood T cell repertoires in COVID-19 (dated by TCRdb to 2019 to 2021). The library relied on the immunoSEQ multiplex PCR assay. TCRdb stores this immuneACCESS table with in-frame sequences only. Part of the clones is absent; in the studies checked, under half of the shortfall reflects unresolved V genes, and no reason is known for the rest. The sample table lists roughly 230,000 clones, 83% of them with a count of one. The ten largest clones capture roughly 7.4% of the sample. The sequenced material came from peripheral blood. All receptors come from a woman aged 45-65 years with acute or convalescent COVID-19.

The chain is built from TRBV10-3 and TRBJ2-1; TRBD2 might be the D (6 bases). Germline CDR1 and CDR2: ENHRY and SYGVKD. V lost 8 bases to trimming and J lost 8 bases, with 16 bases between them. This CDR3 spans 13 amino acids. The chain's CDR3 is CAIRDSQLDEQFF. The DNA for the CDR3 is TGTGCCATCCGGGACTCCCAGCTCGATGAGCAGTTCTTC.

V usage is TRBV27 and J usage is TRBJ2-3; 9 nucleotides match TRBD2. The CDR3 extends over 15 amino acids. V gave up 4 bases and J gave up 2 bases; unmatched junction bases: 4. Germline V gene sequence: CDR1 MNHEY, CDR2 SMNVEV (reference sequence). Here the CDR3 reads CASSSLAGYTDTQYF. CDR3 nucleotides: TGTGCCAGCAGTTCGCTAGCGGGATACACAGATACGCAGTATTTT.

About this clone: The same CDR3 also results from other DNA sequences found in this sample. The CDR3 DNA reads TGTGCCAGCAGCTTAACCGGGGGGGCAGATACGCAGTATTTT. This sequence encodes CASSLTGGADTQYF. The V call is TRBV7-3, the J call TRBJ2-3, with 8 bases aligning to TRBD2. V dropped 0 bases and J dropped 4; count of bases not matched to a gene: 0. The CDR3 runs 14 residues. CDR1 SGHTA and CDR2 FQGTGA come from the germline V gene.

As DNA, the CDR3 is TGTGCCAGCAGCCGGGGGGACTTTCAAGTCACTGAAGCTTTCTTT. This translates into CASSRGDFQVTEAFF. The gene calls are TRBV7-2 and TRBJ1-1; D is possibly TRBD1 (5 bases). Trimming removed 5 bases from V and 4 bases from J, with 17 bases in between. The V gene's germline CDR1 is SGHTA and CDR2 FQGNSA. The CDR3 spans 15 residues.